This T cell receptor (beta chain) appears in the sequencing data of a study of regulatory and conventional T cells in RAG deficiency. Study observations and caveats: Other subsets showed approximately 10-fold reductions, but Treg unique TCR beta sequences fell roughly 90-fold in these patients. RAG-deficient patients showed markedly lower Shannon entropy and higher Simpson indices than control T-cell subsets. Patient subsets had shorter CDR3s; Omenn Treg-Tconv overlap exceeded 90%.

Germline V gene data show CDR1 as LNHNV and CDR2 as YYDKDF (reference sequence). The germline V and J ends were trimmed by 5 bases and 4 bases, with 20 bases remaining between them. The CDR3 is made up of 16 amino acids. Remarks on this clone: Its matching antigen is unknown.

Sequencing used immunoSEQ multiplex PCR; TCRdb keeps in-frame clones, though not all of them. The table includes fewer than 35,000 clones, approximately 89% detected once. The sample was also linked to a second study, of regulatory T cells. As that report states: The primer mix had 52 TRBV and 13 TRBJ primers. Patient repertoires had restricted TRB V-J pairs and skewed V and J usage, most in Tregs.

The chain combines TRBV15 with TRBJ2-5; D is perhaps TRBD1 (5 bases). Sequencing used CD8+ T cells sorted from blood. The TCR comes from a human donor in good health. Written as DNA, the CDR3 is TGTGCCACCAGCTTAAACTTGGTAGATGGGGCAGAGACCCAGTACTTC. Translating it yields CATSLNLVDGAETQYF.